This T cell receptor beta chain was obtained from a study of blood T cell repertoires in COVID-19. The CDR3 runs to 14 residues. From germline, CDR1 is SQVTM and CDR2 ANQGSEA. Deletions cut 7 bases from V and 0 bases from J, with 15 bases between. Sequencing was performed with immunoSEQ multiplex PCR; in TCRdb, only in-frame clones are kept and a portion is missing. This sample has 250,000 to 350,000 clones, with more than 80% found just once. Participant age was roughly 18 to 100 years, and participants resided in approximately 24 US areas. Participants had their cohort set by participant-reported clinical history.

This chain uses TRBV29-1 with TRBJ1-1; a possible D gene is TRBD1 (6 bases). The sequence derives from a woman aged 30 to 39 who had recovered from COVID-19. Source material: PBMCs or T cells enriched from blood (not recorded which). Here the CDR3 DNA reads TGCAGCGCCAGACTGACAGGATTGAACACTGAAGCTTTCTTT. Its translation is CSARLTGLNTEAFF. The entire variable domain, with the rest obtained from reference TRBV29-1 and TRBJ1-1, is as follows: SAVISQKPSRDICQRGTSLTIQCQVDSQVTMMFWYRQQPGQSLTLIATANQGSEATYESGFVIDKFPISRPNLTFSTLTVSNMSPEDSSIYLCSARLTGLNTEAFFGQGTRLTVV.